The following is a TCR beta chain sequence with its context. Symptom resolution, clearance, or two negative PCRs marked donors in Cohort 3 as recovered. These data belong to a study of blood T cell repertoires in COVID-19. On the study more broadly: Material from acute and convalescent COVID-19 was sourced from the United States, Italy and Spain. From T cells, B-cell-depleted T cells, or PBMCs came the material, which was cDNA or gDNA.

Under the authors' procedure: Nucleated cell number was recorded as an estimate derived from reference gene primer amplification. TCRdb's copy holds only in-frame clones and misses some; the assay was immunoSEQ multiplex PCR. The D gene and trimming were derived from the DNA, and the V and J assignments and clone size from that table. The sample contains about 270,000 clones, roughly 86% of which appear only once. What was sequenced was PBMCs or T cells enriched from blood (not recorded which). The source of this sequence is an older woman who had recovered from COVID-19.

CDR3 DNA sequence: TGTGCCAGCAGCTTAAGTGGTAGCGGGGCGGGAGATACGCAGTATTTT. As protein: CASSLSGSGAGDTQYF. V gene TRBV7-3 combines with J gene TRBJ2-3; 8 bases agree with TRBD2. Germline CDR1 is SGHTA and CDR2 is FQGTGA. The CDR3 sequence is 16 residues long. The V and J ends lost 1 base and 5 bases, in that order; junction bases with no gene match: 8.